This entry lists 21 T cell receptor beta chains sequenced from one sample in a study of blood T cell repertoires in COVID-19. Using immunoSEQ multiplex PCR, the repertoire was profiled, and TCRdb retains in-frame clones only, with some absent. The sample holds around 370,000 clones, around 90% seen once. The sample consisted of peripheral blood. These receptors were taken from a woman aged 18-29 years who had recovered from COVID-19.

J is TRBJ1-2 and V is TRBV5-6; no reliable D call. Trimming cost V 4 bases and J 3 bases, with 16 bases left between them. CDR1 and CDR2 (germline): SGHDT, YYEEEE. The CDR3 contains 15 residues. This CDR3 reads CASSPPGRSYYGYTF. CDR3 DNA: TGTGCCAGCAGCCCTCCCGGCAGGTCCTACTATGGCTACACCTTC.

The J gene is TRBJ1-1, the V gene TRBV21-1. TRBV21-1 is classified as a pseudogene. The CDR3 extends over 14 amino acids. The CDR3 protein is CASSNSRARTEAFF. CDR3 sequence (DNA): TGTGCCAGCAGCAACTCGAGGGCGCGAACTGAAGCTTTCTTT.

This clone appeared once. The chain uses TRBV9 and TRBJ2-3; tentative D call: TRBD2 (6 bases). The CDR3 loop spans 16 amino acids. Germline CDR1 SGDLS, CDR2 YYNGEE. V lost 0 bases, J lost 1 base, and 12 bases lay in between. CDR3 sequence (DNA): TGTGCCAGCAGCGTAGCGGCGGGATCTGGCACAGATACGCAGTATTTT. Translated, it gives CASSVAAGSGTDTQYF. The full variable domain, rest sourced from reference TRBV9 and TRBJ2-3, is DSGVTQTPKHLITATGQRVTLRCSPRSGDLSVYWYQQSLDQGLQFLIQYYNGEERAKGNILERFSAQQFPDLHSELNLSSLELGDSALYFCASSVAAGSGTDTQYFGPGTRLTVL.

Only one count was recorded for this clone. The chain is built from TRBV4-3 and TRBJ2-5; 10 bases map to TRBD2. The ends lost 1 base at V and 3 bases at J; junction bases unmatched: 5. The CDR3 runs 16 residues. CDR1 LGHNA and CDR2 YSLEER come from the germline V gene. CDR3 amino acids: CASSQGTSGGEETQYF. The CDR3 DNA reads TGCGCCAGCAGCCAAGGGACTAGCGGAGGAGAAGAGACCCAGTACTTC.

The chain uses TRBV28 and TRBJ2-7; 7 positions match TRBD2. The CDR3 totals 15 residues. J gave up 4 bases and V 7 bases, and 13 bases lay outside the gene matches. Germline V gene sequence: CDR1 MDHEN, CDR2 SYDVKM. As DNA, the CDR3 is TGTGCCAGCACTGGCCGGGGGGTTTCGTGGTACGAGCAGTACGTC. This codes for CASTGRGVSWYEQYV.

A few counts support this clone. This sequence joins TRBV27 and TRBJ2-3, with TRBD2 identical over 7 bases. The CDR3 covers 15 residues. In germline, CDR1 is MNHEY, CDR2 SMNVEV (reference sequence). J gave up 3 bases and V 8 bases, and 11 bases lay outside the gene matches. The CDR3 bases are TGTGCCAGCCCTTATTCGGGGAGGGTGACAGATACGCAGTATTTT. It yields the protein CASPYSGRVTDTQYF.

The J gene is TRBJ2-7, the V gene TRBV5-5; 7 bases line up with TRBD1. J was trimmed by 3 bases and V by 0 bases; bases with no gene match: 6. Germline-derived CDR1 and CDR2 are SGHKS and YYEKEE (reference sequence). The CDR3 runs 15 residues. CDR3 residues: CASSLGQGPLYEQYV. CDR3 DNA sequence: TGTGCCAGCAGCTTGGGACAGGGCCCCCTCTACGAGCAGTACGTC.

Only one count was recorded for this clone. The chain joins TRBV7-2 to TRBJ2-5, with D uncertain. This CDR3 has 13 residues. The germline gives CDR1 SGHTA, CDR2 FQGNSA. Trimming left V 2 bases short and J 7 bases short, with 11 bases between. The CDR3, as DNA: TGTGCCAGCAGCTTAAATGGCCGAGGGACCCAGTACTTC. It translates to CASSLNGRGTQYF.

The chain joins TRBV27 to TRBJ2-7; D gene uncertain. Germline CDR1 reads MNHEY; CDR2 reads SMNVEV (reference sequence). V was trimmed by 5 bases and J by 0 bases, leaving 11 bases between them. The CDR3 sequence is 14 residues long. The CDR3 coding sequence is TGTGCCAGCAGTCTGACAAGAAGCTCCTACGAGCAGTACGTC. Its translation: CASSLTRSSYEQYV.

J is TRBJ1-5 and V is TRBV12-3 or TRBV12-4; D possibly corresponds to TRBD1 (6 bases). Trimming shortened V by 5 bases and J by 9 bases, and 14 bases separated the two germline ends. This CDR3 has 13 residues. DNA for the CDR3: TGTGCCAGCAGTCCGGGACACCCATCGCCCCAGCATTTT. Its protein is CASSPGHPSPQHF.

The chain joins TRBV10-3 to TRBJ1-5; D perhaps matches TRBD1 (5 bases). Germline V lookup: CDR1 ENHRY, CDR2 SYGVKD. V lost 9 bases, J lost 7 bases, and 16 bases lay in between. The CDR3 is made up of 13 amino acids. CDR3 in DNA: TGTGCCATTTGGGGGGGGAGGGGACAGCCCCAGCATTTT. Translation: CAIWGGRGQPQHF.

This clone was recorded only once. The chain combines TRBV3-1 (or the pseudogene TRBV3-2) with TRBJ2-7; TRBD2 matches at 10 bases. V shed 1 base and J 5 bases; nucleotides not matched to a gene: 8. Germline CDR1 reads LGHDT; CDR2 reads YNNKEL (reference sequence). The CDR3 runs to 16 residues. This chain's CDR3 is CASSQGGASGSHEQYV. The DNA for the CDR3 is TGTGCCAGCAGCCAAGGGGGGGCTAGCGGGAGCCACGAGCAGTACGTC.

The chain recombines TRBV9 with TRBJ2-7; D is possibly TRBD2 (5 bases). The germline V and J ends were trimmed by 7 bases and 9 bases, with 26 bases remaining between them. The CDR3 length is 15 residues. The germline CDR1 and CDR2 sequences are SGDLS and YYNGEE. The CDR3 here is CASPARRGKKAVQYV. CDR3 DNA sequence: TGTGCCAGCCCGGCTCGACGGGGAAAGAAGGCAGTGCAGTACGTC.

The chain joins TRBV15 to TRBJ2-1; 11 bases match TRBD2. The CDR3 extends over 15 amino acids. Unmatched junction bases numbered 2, after V lost 6 bases and J lost 1 base. Germline V gene sequence: CDR1 LNHNV, CDR2 YYDKDF (reference sequence). The CDR3 loop is CATRLAGASYNEQFF. The DNA for the CDR3 is TGTGCCACCAGACTAGCGGGAGCTTCCTACAATGAGCAGTTCTTC.

The chain uses TRBV3-1 (or the pseudogene TRBV3-2) and TRBJ2-1; 9 bases agree with TRBD1. The junction had 5 bases not matched to a gene; V was cut back by 5 bases and J by 6 bases. Germline V gives CDR1 LGHDT, CDR2 YNNKEL (reference sequence). There are 14 residues in the CDR3. CDR3 residues: CASSTRDRVNEQFF. In nucleotides, the CDR3 is TGTGCCAGCAGCACCCGGGACAGGGTCAATGAGCAGTTCTTC.

V is TRBV12-3 or TRBV12-4 and J is TRBJ1-2; no definite D call. Between the trimmed V and J ends, which lost 5 bases and 5 bases, there was a span of 9 bases. This CDR3 is 12 amino acids long. In nucleotides, the CDR3 is TGTGCCAGCAGTCAAAACCTATATGGCTACACCTTC. Its translation is CASSQNLYGYTF.

The gene calls are TRBV7-9 and TRBJ2-3; D might be TRBD2 (6 bases). The V end lost 2 bases, the J end lost 1 base, and 13 bases lay between the germline ends. Germline V CDR1 and CDR2: SEHNR, FQNEAQ (reference sequence). This CDR3 comprises 16 residues. CDR3 protein: CASSLSFSGRTDTQYF. The CDR3 DNA follows: TGTGCCAGCAGCTTAAGCTTTAGCGGACGCACAGATACGCAGTATTTT.

This clone came up a few times. This chain uses TRBV5-1 with TRBJ1-1; 8 positions match TRBD1. The germline V gene encodes CDR1 SGHRS and CDR2 YFSETQ. Losses at the gene ends were 4 bases for V and 4 bases for J; bases not matched to a gene: 9. This CDR3 contains 15 residues. DNA of the CDR3: TGCGCCAGCAGCCTCTCCGGGACAGGCGGCACTGAAGCTTTCTTT. It is translated as CASSLSGTGGTEAFF.

The count of this clone is one. The chain recombines TRBV6-5 with TRBJ1-3, with no clear D. The CDR3 runs to 13 residues. Germline-derived CDR1 and CDR2 are MNHEY and SVGAGI. Trimming removed 6 bases from V and 1 base from J, with 7 bases in between. Here the CDR3 DNA reads TGTGCCAGCAGGGCGGGGTCTGGAAACACCATATATTTT. It codes for CASRAGSGNTIYF.

The V call is TRBV27, the J call TRBJ2-1; 7 positions match TRBD2. The CDR3 has 12 amino acids. The V gene end was trimmed by 8 bases and the J gene end by 3 bases; junction bases not matched to a gene: 1. Germline CDR1 is MNHEY and CDR2 is SMNVEV (reference sequence). CDR3 in amino acids: CASGRVYNEQFF. CDR3 DNA: TGTGCCAGCGGGAGGGTCTACAATGAGCAGTTCTTC.

The chain joins TRBV9 to TRBJ2-2; 7 positions match TRBD1. The CDR3 sequence is 18 residues long. Germline V CDR1 and CDR2: SGDLS, YYNGEE. With 0 bases clipped from V and 4 bases from J, the junction kept 12 bases outside the gene matches. DNA for the CDR3: TGTGCCAGCAGCGTAGAGGGGGTAGGGGGCAGTAGCACCGGGGAGCTGTTTTTT. This codes for CASSVEGVGGSSTGELFF.